The 30 T cell receptor beta chains reported below all come from one sample, sequenced in a study of T-cell reconstitution after alpha-beta-depleted transplantation in children. Preparation of the TCRbeta library was carried out with unique molecular identifiers. MiXCR, run by TCRdb on the PCR reads, gives a single entry per CDR3 protein. The sample has 400,000 to 450,000 distinct CDR3 sequences, approximately 42% seen once; the top ten hold around a quarter. The sequencing here drew on PBMCs, taken before TCRalphabeta/CD19-depleted stem cell transplant. These receptors originate from a girl aged 2-10 years with aplastic anemia, due to receive a stem cell transplant.

The rearrangement links TRBV28 to TRBJ2-7; 10 bases line up with TRBD1. This CDR3 comprises 15 residues. CDR1 MDHEN and CDR2 SYDVKM come from the germline V gene. The J segment lost 2 bases and the V segment lost 6 bases, leaving 7 bases of the junction unmatched. The DNA of the CDR3 is TGTGCCAGCAGACCGACGGGACAGGGGACCTACGAGCAGTACTTC. Protein product: CASRPTGQGTYEQYF.

This clonotype was observed a few times. The J gene is TRBJ1-5, the V gene TRBV20-1, with D possibly TRBD1 on 6 matching bases. The CDR3 extends over 16 amino acids. CDR1 and CDR2 (germline): DFQATT, SNEGSKA (reference sequence). Deletions cut 0 bases from V and 4 bases from J, with 16 bases between. CDR3 DNA: TGCAGTGCTAGAGATTGGGGACACACTTATAATCAGCCCCAGCATTTT. Protein product: CSARDWGHTYNQPQHF.

There are many counts of this clonotype. For the CDR3, the DNA is TGCAGTGCTAGCGTTACGAACACCGGGGAGCTGTTTTTT. This codes for CSASVTNTGELFF. The chain carries TRBV20-1 and TRBJ2-2; D call uncertain. Germline V gives CDR1 DFQATT, CDR2 SNEGSKA (reference sequence). The CDR3 length is 13 residues. Trimming stripped 3 bases from V and 0 bases from J, with 5 bases between.

This clonotype was observed many times. The V gene is TRBV12-3 or TRBV12-4, the J gene TRBJ2-3; D could derive from TRBD1 or TRBD2 (6 bases each). V shed 1 base and J shed 1 base, with 9 bases lying between them. CDR3 length: 15 amino acids. This chain's CDR3 is CASSLGRGGTDTQYF. In DNA, the CDR3 is TGTGCCAGCAGTTTAGGGAGGGGGGGCACAGATACGCAGTATTTT.

The V gene is TRBV5-1, the J gene TRBJ2-7, with D perhaps assigned TRBD1 or TRBD2 (5 bases each). The V end lost 4 bases, the J end lost 5 bases, and 7 bases lay between the germline ends. Germline CDR1 SGHRS, CDR2 YFSETQ. CDR3 length: 11 amino acids. CDR3 nucleotides: TGCGCCAGCAGCCGGGGCCACGAGCAGTACTTC. Translating it yields CASSRGHEQYF. Supplemented by reference TRBV5-1 and TRBJ2-7, the full variable domain reads KAGVTQTPRYLIKTRGQQVTLSCSPISGHRSVSWYQQTPGQGLQFLFEYFSETQRNKGNFPGRFSGRQFSNSRSEMNVSTLELGDSALYLCASSRGHEQYFGPGTRLTVT.

This clonotype was found a few times. This chain uses TRBV5-4 with TRBJ1-2; D unresolved. The CDR3 extends over 15 amino acids. The V end lost 0 bases, the J end lost 5 bases, and 14 bases lay between the germline ends. The V gene's germline CDR1 is SGHNT and CDR2 YYREEE (reference sequence). CDR3 sequence: CASSLGQPGDYGYTF. The DNA of the CDR3 is TGTGCCAGCAGCTTGGGTCAGCCCGGCGATTATGGCTACACCTTC.

This chain uses TRBV5-6 with TRBJ1-2; D is uncertain. Germline V gene lookup returns CDR1 SGHDT and CDR2 YYEEEE. V was pared by 0 bases and J by 3 bases, with 24 bases between. The length of the CDR3 is 19 residues. CDR3 region: CASSLVFLGVRGEDYGYTF. The CDR3 bases are TGTGCCAGCAGCTTGGTGTTTTTAGGCGTTCGGGGAGAGGACTATGGCTACACCTTC.

This rearrangement joins TRBV7-9 to TRBJ2-7, with D tentatively TRBD1 or TRBD2 (5 bases each). The CDR3 is made up of 15 amino acids. Trimming removed 0 bases at V and 0 bases at J, with 9 bases between. Germline lookup yields CDR1 SEHNR and CDR2 FQNEAQ (reference sequence). This chain's CDR3 is CASSLAEGTSYEQYF. CDR3 nucleotide sequence: TGTGCCAGCAGCTTAGCAGAAGGGACCTCCTACGAGCAGTACTTC.

This clonotype turned up a few times. J is TRBJ2-5 and V is TRBV20-1; TRBD2 agrees at 14 bases. J gave up 1 base and V 6 bases, and 16 bases lay outside the gene matches. The CDR3 covers 19 residues. Germline assignment: CDR1 DFQATT and CDR2 SNEGSKA (reference sequence). CDR3 amino acids: CSAEAYKNGLAGGQETQYF. The CDR3 coding sequence is TGCAGTGCCGAGGCCTACAAGAACGGACTAGCGGGAGGCCAAGAGACCCAGTACTTC.

The rearrangement joins TRBV18 to TRBJ1-3; D possibly corresponds to TRBD1 (5 bases). Trimming pared 3 bases from V and 2 bases from J, leaving 14 bases between. Germline-derived CDR1 and CDR2 are KGHSH and LQKENI. CDR3 length: 16 amino acids. The CDR3 sequence is CASSPSTQGTGNTIYF. CDR3 bases: TGTGCCAGCTCACCGAGCACTCAGGGAACTGGAAACACCATATATTTT.

The chain combines TRBV6-1 with TRBJ2-5; D possibly corresponds to TRBD2 (6 bases). This CDR3 has 18 residues. Germline CDR1 and CDR2: MNHNS and SASEGT. The V end was cut by 5 bases, the J end by 2 bases, with 24 bases between. CDR3 residues: CASSPLLSAGNPQETQYF. DNA for the CDR3: TGTGCCAGCAGTCCGCTCCTGTCGGCGGGAAACCCACAAGAGACCCAGTACTTC.

This clonotype has only one observation. The V call is TRBV20-1, the J call TRBJ2-5; tentatively, D is TRBD1 (6 bases). With 0 bases removed from V and 4 bases from J, the gap between germline ends came to 15 bases. Germline V gene lookup returns CDR1 DFQATT and CDR2 SNEGSKA (reference sequence). The CDR3 length is 15 residues. CDR3 amino acids: CSARDLLRQVETQYF. The CDR3 nucleotides read TGCAGTGCTAGAGACTTGTTGAGACAGGTAGAGACCCAGTACTTC.

The chain has TRBV6-5 and TRBJ2-7, with unresolved D. CDR1 is MNHEY, CDR2 SVGAGI, per germline. The V end lost 0 bases, the J end lost 2 bases, and 8 bases lay between the germline ends. The CDR3 length is 14 residues. The CDR3 DNA is TGTGCCAGCAGTTACTCCCCCGATACCTACGAGCAGTACTTC. It specifies CASSYSPDTYEQYF.

In this sample, this clonotype turned up many times. The chain joins TRBV12-3 or TRBV12-4 to TRBJ2-1; D is unresolved. This CDR3 has 13 amino acids. V shed 5 bases and J shed 9 bases, with 14 bases lying between them. In DNA, the CDR3 is TGTGCCAGCAGTACCCTAGGACCGGCTGAGCAGTTCTTC. Amino acid sequence: CASSTLGPAEQFF.

This clonotype was seen at least ten times. V gene TRBV18 combines with J gene TRBJ2-7; D uncertain. Germline V gene sequence: CDR1 KGHSH, CDR2 LQKENI. Between the trimmed V and J ends, which lost 3 bases and 0 bases, there was a span of 6 bases. The CDR3 has 13 residues. The CDR3 reads CASSPGSSYEQYF. DNA of the CDR3: TGTGCCAGCTCACCTGGCAGCTCCTACGAGCAGTACTTC. Full variable domain (remainder filled in from reference TRBV18 and TRBJ2-7): NAGVMQNPRHLVRRRGQEARLRCSPMKGHSHVYWYRQLPEEGLKFMVYLQKENIIDESGMPKERFSAEFPKEGPSILRIQQVVRGDSAAYFCASSPGSSYEQYFGPGTRLTVT.

This clonotype was seen ten or more times. The chain has TRBV3-1 and TRBJ2-1; the match to TRBD2 covers 9 bases. CDR1 is LGHDT, CDR2 YNNKEL, per germline (reference sequence). The CDR3 extends over 14 amino acids. J lost 4 bases, V lost 2 bases, and 0 bases had no gene match. The CDR3 loop is CASSQLAGYNEQFF. The CDR3 region has the DNA TGTGCCAGCAGCCAACTAGCGGGATACAATGAGCAGTTCTTC.

This clonotype occurred many times. V usage is TRBV3-1 and J usage is TRBJ2-7, with D hard to call. There are 14 residues in the CDR3. Germline V gene sequence: CDR1 LGHDT, CDR2 YNNKEL (reference sequence). The V end was cut by 0 bases, the J end by 0 bases, with 6 bases between. Here the CDR3 reads CASSQDPSSYEQYF. For the CDR3, the DNA is TGTGCCAGCAGCCAAGATCCCAGCTCCTACGAGCAGTACTTC.

At least ten counts were recorded for this clonotype. V and J are TRBV20-1 and TRBJ2-5; D may correspond to TRBD1 or TRBD2 (5 bases each). Germline V CDR1 and CDR2: DFQATT, SNEGSKA (reference sequence). The CDR3 runs to 12 residues. V lost 5 bases, J lost 7 bases, and 14 bases lay in between. The CDR3 bases are TGCAGTGCTGGAAGGGACCCAAGGACCCAGTACTTC. This sequence encodes CSAGRDPRTQYF.

This clonotype appeared a few times. This sequence joins TRBV15 and TRBJ1-4; TRBD1 aligns across 12 bases. The CDR3 runs to 16 residues. The V and J ends lost 5 bases and 6 bases, in that order; junction bases with no gene match: 7. CDR1 is LNHNV, CDR2 YYDKDF, per germline (reference sequence). CDR3 loop: CATSEGQGAGYEKLFF. The CDR3 DNA sequence: TGTGCCACCAGCGAGGGACAGGGGGCGGGTTATGAAAAACTGTTTTTT.

A word on this clonotype: This is likely a read error, given that the CDR3 carries no conserved phenylalanine or tryptophan at its end. The chain joins TRBV7-3 to TRBJ1-1, with D tentatively TRBD1 (5 bases). Trimming cost V 0 bases and J 5 bases, with 7 bases left between them. Germline V gene data show CDR1 as SGHTA and CDR2 as FQGTGA. The CDR3 is 13 residues long. CDR3 coding DNA: TGTGCCAGCAGCTTAACGACAGTAACTGAAGCTTTCCTT. Its protein product is CASSLTTVTEAFL.

V is TRBV30 and J is TRBJ2-4; D not certain. Germline values: CDR1 GTSNPN, CDR2 SVGIG (reference sequence). The CDR3 runs 11 residues. Trimming shortened V by 5 bases and J by 16 bases, and 18 bases separated the two germline ends. In DNA, the CDR3 is TGTGCCTGGCAAACGGCACAGTCCCTTTACTTC. It encodes CAWQTAQSLYF. The complete variable domain, with remaining parts taken from reference TRBV30 and TRBJ2-4, reads SQTIHQWPATLVQPVGSPLSLECTVEGTSNPNLYWYRQAAGRGLQLLFYSVGIGQISSEVPQNLSASRPQDRQFILSSKKLLLSDSGFYLCAWQTAQSLYFGAGTRLSVL.

The chain combines TRBV5-6 with TRBJ2-7; 7 bases line up with TRBD1. CDR3 length equals 11 residues. J gave up 10 bases and V 5 bases, and 6 bases lay outside the gene matches. Looked up from germline, CDR1 is SGHDT and CDR2 is YYEEEE. CDR3 sequence (DNA): TGTGCCAGCAGTACCGGGACAGAACAGTACTTC. It specifies CASSTGTEQYF.

This clonotype has more than one count but fewer than ten. This chain connects TRBV6-5 to TRBJ2-3; 9 nucleotides line up with TRBD2. CDR1 MNHEY and CDR2 SVGAGI come from the germline V gene. Trimming at V came to 0 bases and at J to 6 bases, leaving 10 bases not matched to a gene. The CDR3 sequence is 17 residues long. The CDR3 protein is CASSYSRSSGRLDTQYF. The CDR3 nucleotides read TGTGCCAGCAGTTACTCGAGGAGTAGCGGGAGACTGGATACGCAGTATTTT.

This clonotype was seen many times. The V gene is TRBV4-1, the J gene TRBJ1-6; the D is unclear. Germline V gene sequence: CDR1 MGHRA, CDR2 YSYEKL. Trimming cost V 0 bases and J 11 bases, with 5 bases left between them. This CDR3 has 12 amino acids. CDR3 region: CASSQDGTPLHF. The CDR3 nucleotides read TGCGCCAGCAGCCAAGATGGGACACCCCTCCACTTT.

V and J are TRBV20-1 and TRBJ2-7; 8 bases line up with TRBD1. With 3 bases clipped from V and 5 bases from J, the junction kept 9 bases outside the gene matches. The CDR3 spans 14 residues. The germline V gene has CDR1 DFQATT and CDR2 SNEGSKA (reference sequence). The CDR3 is CSARRTGLADEQYF. CDR3 coding DNA: TGCAGTGCTAGGAGGACAGGGTTAGCGGACGAGCAGTACTTC.

The rearrangement links TRBV5-8 to TRBJ1-1, with D perhaps matching TRBD1 (6 bases). From germline, CDR1 is SGHTS and CDR2 YDEGEE. Deletions cut 2 bases from V and 0 bases from J, with 14 bases between. This CDR3 comprises 16 residues. CDR3 DNA: TGTGCCAGCAGCTTCCAACAGGGTATCATGAACACTGAAGCTTTCTTT. It is translated as CASSFQQGIMNTEAFF.

This clonotype was counted many times. The chain uses TRBV20-1 and TRBJ2-3, with TRBD1 as a possible D gene (5 bases). CDR1 is DFQATT, CDR2 SNEGSKA, per germline (reference sequence). V was clipped by 4 bases and J by 0 bases, with 11 bases between them. CDR3 length: 14 residues. CDR3 in amino acids: CSAMVDSSTDTQYF. The DNA for the CDR3 is TGCAGTGCTATGGTCGACAGCAGCACAGATACGCAGTATTTT.

This clonotype was picked up many times. The chain employs TRBV7-9 and TRBJ2-5; 9 bases are shared with TRBD1. Unmatched junction bases numbered 12, after V lost 5 bases and J lost 5 bases. The CDR3 contains 16 residues. Germline V lookup: CDR1 SEHNR, CDR2 FQNEAQ (reference sequence). CDR3 residues: CASSGPGQGIGETQYF. Here the CDR3 DNA reads TGTGCCAGCAGCGGACCGGGACAGGGTATCGGGGAGACCCAGTACTTC. Together with reference TRBV7-9 and TRBJ2-5, the CDR3 gives the full variable domain: DTGVSQNPRHKITKRGQNVTFRCDPISEHNRLYWYRQTLGQGPEFLTYFQNEAQLEKSRLLSDRFSAERPKGSFSTLEIQRTEQGDSAMYLCASSGPGQGIGETQYFGPGTRLLVL.

J is TRBJ1-5 and V is TRBV20-1; 9 bases agree with TRBD1. The germline V gene encodes CDR1 DFQATT and CDR2 SNEGSKA (reference sequence). This CDR3 has 13 amino acids. V shed 5 bases, J shed 5 bases, and the junction held 4 bases outside the gene matches. The CDR3 bases are TGCAGTGCTGGACAGGGGAAAGATCAGCCCCAGCATTTT. This sequence encodes CSAGQGKDQPQHF.

The genes are TRBV18 and TRBJ1-2, with D possibly being TRBD1 (6 bases). This CDR3 region has 15 residues. With 0 bases removed from V and 3 bases from J, the gap between germline ends came to 11 bases. Germline V gives CDR1 KGHSH, CDR2 LQKENI. CDR3 in amino acids: CASSPPRGQYYGYTF. The CDR3 coding sequence is TGTGCCAGCTCACCACCCCGGGGACAATACTATGGCTACACCTTC.